The 28 T cell receptor beta chains listed next were all sequenced from one sample in a study of post-analysis software for immune sequencing data. Study results and limitations: Included in a set of five TRBV segments more frequent in patients than controls were TRBV5-6, TRBV5-1 and TRBV20-1.

Their antigen targets remain unknown. Each TCR beta cDNA library carried unique molecular identifiers. TCRdb passed the PCR reads through MiXCR, listing each CDR3 protein once. The table has about 460,000 distinct CDR3 sequences, under 55% seen once. Sample: blood. The receptors derive from a girl aged 10-17 years with multiple sclerosis.

The rearrangement uses TRBV6-5 and TRBJ2-4; the D is unclear. V lost 5 bases, J lost 0 bases, and 11 bases lay in between. The germline CDR1 and CDR2 sequences are MNHEY and SVGAGI. This CDR3 is 15 amino acids long. The CDR3 loop is CASSPPGLAKNIQYF. As DNA, the CDR3 is TGTGCCAGCAGTCCCCCTGGGCTAGCCAAAAACATTCAGTACTTC.

The chain employs TRBV14 and TRBJ2-5; 7 positions agree with TRBD1. The CDR3 spans 18 residues. The germline CDR1 and CDR2 sequences are SGHDN and FVKESK. V shed 2 bases and J 1 base; nucleotides not matched to a gene: 13. Here the CDR3 DNA reads TGTGCCAGCAGCCAAAGCCGGGACAGACGGATTGGCCAAGAGACCCAGTACTTC. Translation: CASSQSRDRRIGQETQYF. Using reference TRBV14 and TRBJ2-5 for the parts outside the CDR3, the full variable domain is EAGVTQFPSHSVIEKGQTVTLRCDPISGHDNLYWYRRVMGKEIKFLLHFVKESKQDESGMPNNRFLAERTGGTYSTLKVQPAELEDSGVYFCASSQSRDRRIGQETQYFGPGTRLLVL.

This chain links TRBV7-3 with TRBJ2-5; D is perhaps TRBD1 (6 bases). The DNA end lines up better with TRBJ2-7; the J call may be wrong. Germline-derived CDR1 and CDR2 are SGHTA and FQGTGA. The length of the CDR3 is 15 residues. The CDR3 DNA sequence: TGTGCCAGCAGCGCAATGGGCTCAGGGGTCAACGAGCAGTACTTC. It codes for CASSAMGSGVNEQYF.

The chain uses TRBV29-1 and TRBJ1-5, with 12 bases aligning to TRBD1. The CDR3 is 14 residues long. With 6 bases clipped from V and 4 bases from J, the junction kept 4 bases outside the gene matches. Germline V gene data show CDR1 as SQVTM and CDR2 as ANQGSEA. In DNA, the CDR3 is TGCAGCGTGGGACAGGGGGCTGGGAATCAGCCCCAGCATTTT. Translating it yields CSVGQGAGNQPQHF.

V and J are TRBV14 and TRBJ2-1, with TRBD2 matching over 7 bases. With V trimmed by 0 bases and J by 3 bases, 8 bases remained unmatched. The CDR3 has 17 amino acids. CDR1 is SGHDN and CDR2 is FVKESK in the germline V gene. CDR3 amino acids: CASSQEKVSGYYNEQFF. The CDR3 nucleotides read TGTGCCAGCAGCCAAGAAAAAGTTAGCGGGTACTACAATGAGCAGTTCTTC.

This clonotype was picked up one time. The V and J genes are TRBV2 and TRBJ2-1, with D perhaps TRBD1 (5 bases). CDR1 SNHLY and CDR2 FYNNEI come from the germline V gene. The V end was cut by 5 bases, the J end by 4 bases, with 18 bases between. The CDR3 length is 16 residues. CDR3 bases: TGTGCCAGCAGTCAGACAGAGGCCGGTGTATACAATGAGCAGTTCTTC. Its translation is CASSQTEAGVYNEQFF.

The chain recombines TRBV6-2 or TRBV6-3 with TRBJ2-3, with a possible D match to TRBD2 (5 bases). The CDR3 sequence is 18 residues long. V was cut by 6 bases and J by 0 bases, with 22 bases left in between. Germline CDR1 reads MNHEY; CDR2 reads SVGEGT. The CDR3 sequence: CASSPWRSGGTSTDTQYF. The CDR3 bases are TGTGCCAGCAGCCCATGGAGGAGCGGCGGAACCAGCACAGATACGCAGTATTTT.

The chain links TRBV20-1 to TRBJ2-7, with D perhaps TRBD1 or TRBD2 (5 bases each). V shed 3 bases and J shed 4 bases, with 22 bases lying between them. Germline V CDR1 and CDR2: DFQATT, SNEGSKA (reference sequence). This CDR3 is 16 amino acids long. The CDR3 DNA sequence: TGCAGTGCTAGTCCAGGGACCCAAGACGGGGATTACGAGCAGTACTTC. As protein: CSASPGTQDGDYEQYF.

The table lists this clonotype with a few counts. The gene calls are TRBV12-3 or TRBV12-4 and TRBJ2-5, with D perhaps matching TRBD1 or TRBD2 (5 bases each). The CDR3 runs 12 residues. The CDR3 sequence is CATGPLQETQYF. Written as DNA, the CDR3 is TGTGCTACGGGGCCCCTTCAAGAGACCCAGTACTTC.

The sample holds a few counts of this clonotype. This chain connects TRBV20-1 to TRBJ2-3; no reliable D call. Germline assignment: CDR1 DFQATT and CDR2 SNEGSKA (reference sequence). Deletions cut 3 bases from V and 1 base from J, with 5 bases between. CDR3 size: 12 residues. This CDR3 is CSASLGTDTQYF. Here the CDR3 DNA reads TGCAGTGCTAGCCTTGGCACAGATACGCAGTATTTT.

The gene calls are TRBV28 and TRBJ2-3, with 8 bases identical to TRBD1. The CDR3 extends over 19 amino acids. Trimming at V came to 5 bases and at J to 2 bases, leaving 18 bases not matched to a gene. Germline-derived CDR1 and CDR2 are MDHEN and SYDVKM. The CDR3, as DNA: TGTGCCAGCAGTCTTACCGGACAGGGCGACCGTAGTTACACAGATACGCAGTATTTT. This sequence encodes CASSLTGQGDRSYTDTQYF.

The chain employs TRBV28 and TRBJ2-1; the D is unclear. The CDR3 sequence is 15 residues long. The V gene's germline CDR1 is MDHEN and CDR2 SYDVKM. V was cut by 2 bases and J by 6 bases, with 14 bases left in between. The CDR3 coding sequence is TGTGCCAGCAGTTTAAGGCAGACTGGATTCAATGAGCAGTTCTTC. It is translated as CASSLRQTGFNEQFF.

The gene calls are TRBV2 and TRBJ2-4; D unresolved. Between the trimmed V and J ends, which lost 6 bases and 9 bases, there was a span of 12 bases. There are 12 residues in the CDR3. Germline-derived CDR1 and CDR2 are SNHLY and FYNNEI. CDR3 DNA sequence: TGTGCCAGCAGCAGCGACGACGGCATTCAGTACTTC. Residues: CASSSDDGIQYF.

Remarks on this clonotype: The junction shows a germline mismatch at one end, possibly a read error. J is TRBJ2-7 and V is TRBV3-1, with 11 nucleotides matching TRBD2. Looked up from germline, CDR1 is LGHDT and CDR2 is YNNKEL (reference sequence). The CDR3 loop spans 16 amino acids. CDR3: CANSATRLAGSYEQYF. The DNA for the CDR3 is TGTGCCAACAGCGCCACACGACTAGCGGGAAGCTACGAGCAGTACTTC.

This sequence joins TRBV7-6 and TRBJ2-1; 7 bases match TRBD2. Germline V gene lookup returns CDR1 SGHVS and CDR2 FNYEAQ. V dropped 8 bases and J dropped 5; count of bases not matched to a gene: 9. The CDR3 totals 14 residues. The CDR3 reads CASESGEGHNEQFF. Here the CDR3 DNA reads TGTGCCAGCGAGAGCGGGGAGGGGCACAATGAGCAGTTCTTC.

This clonotype was detected a few times. The chain recombines TRBV4-2 with TRBJ1-5, with no clear D. The CDR3 extends over 15 amino acids. V was clipped by 0 bases and J by 4 bases, with 10 bases between them. The germline V gene has CDR1 LGHNA and CDR2 YNFKEQ. CDR3 DNA sequence: TGTGCCAGCAGCCAAGATGGAACAGAGAATCAGCCCCAGCATTTT. It encodes CASSQDGTENQPQHF.

This chain links TRBV10-3 with TRBJ1-2; D is unresolved. CDR1 and CDR2 from the germline V gene are ENHRY and SYGVKD. V lost 0 bases, J lost 4 bases, and 9 bases lay in between. This CDR3 contains 14 residues. As DNA, the CDR3 is TGTGCCATCAGTGAGTCCGGCGGAACCTATGGCTACACCTTC. It yields the protein CAISESGGTYGYTF.

This clonotype was seen ten or more times. The chain couples TRBV12-3 or TRBV12-4 to TRBJ1-1; D call uncertain. The ends were cut back, 3 bases at V and 4 bases at J, with 3 bases in the middle. The CDR3 contains 11 residues. CDR3 protein: CASSLGTEAFF. CDR3 in DNA: TGTGCCAGCAGTTTGGGCACTGAAGCTTTCTTT.

A remark on this clonotype: Germline is not matched at one junction end, which may reflect a read error. J is TRBJ2-1 and V is TRBV10-3; no clear D. The CDR3 runs to 14 residues. Germline loops: CDR1 ENHRY, CDR2 SYGVKD. CDR3: CAIGDDGPYNEQFF. In DNA form, the CDR3 reads TGTGCCATCGGTGACGACGGGCCCTACAATGAGCAGTTCTTC.

This chain joins TRBV27 and TRBJ1-2; no reliable D call. The CDR3 contains 15 residues. V lost 6 bases to trimming and J lost 7 bases, with 21 bases between them. Germline CDR1 reads MNHEY; CDR2 reads SMNVEV (reference sequence). The CDR3 spells CASSPPGGLLGGYTF. The DNA for the CDR3 is TGTGCCAGCAGCCCGCCGGGCGGGTTGCTAGGTGGCTACACCTTC.

This clonotype has only a few counts. The rearrangement links TRBV7-6 to TRBJ2-1; D tentatively fits TRBD1 or TRBD2 (5 bases each). Germline V gene data show CDR1 as SGHVS and CDR2 as FNYEAQ. V dropped 4 bases and J dropped 2 bases, with 27 bases sitting between them. The CDR3 contains 20 residues. CDR3 loop: CASSSLEGRSGRATYNEQFF. The CDR3 DNA follows: TGTGCCAGCAGCTCCCTCGAGGGGCGGAGCGGCCGAGCTACCTACAATGAGCAGTTCTTC.

The chain has TRBV5-1 and TRBJ2-3; 7 nucleotides align to TRBD2. The ends lost 4 bases at V and 2 bases at J; junction bases unmatched: 10. Germline lookup yields CDR1 SGHRS and CDR2 YFSETQ. This CDR3 comprises 16 residues. The CDR3 sequence: CASSPSPSGTTDTQYF. CDR3 coding DNA: TGCGCCAGCAGCCCATCCCCCAGCGGGACCACAGATACGCAGTATTTT. The full variable domain, rest sourced from reference TRBV5-1 and TRBJ2-3, is KAGVTQTPRYLIKTRGQQVTLSCSPISGHRSVSWYQQTPGQGLQFLFEYFSETQRNKGNFPGRFSGRQFSNSRSEMNVSTLELGDSALYLCASSPSPSGTTDTQYFGPGTRLTVL.

This clonotype was seen a handful of times. The V call is TRBV12-3 or TRBV12-4, the J call TRBJ1-2; a possible D gene is TRBD1 (6 bases). This CDR3 region has 17 residues. V dropped 5 bases and J dropped 0 bases, with 19 bases sitting between them. CDR3 amino acids: CASSPSPGQSANYGYTF. CDR3 in DNA: TGTGCCAGCAGTCCATCCCCCGGACAGTCAGCTAACTATGGCTACACCTTC.

V gene TRBV29-1 combines with J gene TRBJ2-7; D not certain. Trimming stripped 3 bases from V and 2 bases from J, with 11 bases between. Germline values: CDR1 SQVTM, CDR2 ANQGSEA. The CDR3 totals 13 residues. The CDR3 DNA is TGCAGCGTTGAGTCGCACCGTCCCTACGAGCAGTACTTC. Protein sequence: CSVESHRPYEQYF.

This clonotype turned up a few times. The CDR3 DNA reads as TGTGCCAGCAGCTTGGCCAGTACCCCCTTGAGGACCAAAAACATTCAGTACTTC. It codes for CASSLASTPLRTKNIQYF. This chain joins TRBV5-6 and TRBJ2-4; D unresolved. The CDR3 totals 18 residues. Deletions cut 0 bases from V and 2 bases from J, with 18 bases between. Germline V gene sequence: CDR1 SGHDT, CDR2 YYEEEE.

The chain uses TRBV29-1 and TRBJ2-1; 8 bases line up with TRBD1. Germline V gene data show CDR1 as SQVTM and CDR2 as ANQGSEA. The ends lost 5 bases at V and 4 bases at J; junction bases unmatched: 10. The CDR3 is 15 residues long. As DNA, the CDR3 is TGCAGCGTTCCACACGGACAGGGCGGTTACAATGAGCAGTTCTTC. The encoded protein is CSVPHGQGGYNEQFF.

This chain's CDR3 is CASSLLTGFNTEAFF. DNA of the CDR3: TGCGCCAGCAGCCTATTGACAGGGTTCAACACTGAAGCTTTCTTT. The V and J genes are TRBV5-1 and TRBJ1-1; 7 bases fit TRBD1. This CDR3 has 15 amino acids. The germline V gene has CDR1 SGHRS and CDR2 YFSETQ. With V trimmed by 4 bases and J by 2 bases, 8 bases remained unmatched. The full variable domain, completed using reference TRBV5-1 and TRBJ1-1, is KAGVTQTPRYLIKTRGQQVTLSCSPISGHRSVSWYQQTPGQGLQFLFEYFSETQRNKGNFPGRFSGRQFSNSRSEMNVSTLELGDSALYLCASSLLTGFNTEAFFGQGTRLTVV.

V usage is TRBV9 and J usage is TRBJ2-1; 11 bases are shared with TRBD2. The CDR3 covers 16 residues. Trimming at V came to 2 bases and at J to 7 bases, leaving 8 bases not matched to a gene. Germline lookup yields CDR1 SGDLS and CDR2 YYNGEE. DNA for the CDR3: TGTGCCAGCAGCGTTGAACGAAGGACTAGCGGGAATGAGCAGTTCTTC. Protein: CASSVERRTSGNEQFF. The variable domain in full, with the rest retrieved from reference TRBV9 and TRBJ2-1, is DSGVTQTPKHLITATGQRVTLRCSPRSGDLSVYWYQQSLDQGLQFLIQYYNGEERAKGNILERFSAQQFPDLHSELNLSSLELGDSALYFCASSVERRTSGNEQFFGPGTRLTVL.